The next 13 T cell receptor beta chains were all read from a single sample in a study of blood T cell repertoires in COVID-19. Measured with immunoSEQ multiplex PCR; TCRdb has only the in-frame clones, and not every one. The data hold fewer than 250,000 clones, with roughly 84% observed a single time. Sequencing was performed on peripheral blood. These receptor sequences come from a man aged 40-50 years with acute or convalescent COVID-19.

The CDR3 sequence: CASRRTEGNYGYTF. For the CDR3, the DNA is TGTGCCAGTAGACGGACAGAAGGGAACTATGGCTACACCTTC. This chain uses TRBV19 with TRBJ1-2, with D possibly TRBD1 on 6 matching bases. V was trimmed by 6 bases and J by 2 bases, leaving 13 bases between them. Germline CDR1 and CDR2: LNHDA and SQIVND (reference sequence). This CDR3 spans 14 amino acids. Combining the CDR3 with reference TRBV19 and TRBJ1-2 gives the whole variable domain DGGITQSPKYLFRKEGQNVTLSCEQNLNHDAMYWYRQDPGQGLRLIYYSQIVNDFQKGDIAEGYSVSREKKESFPLTVTSAQKNPTAFYLCASRRTEGNYGYTFGSGTRLTVV.

The V and J genes are TRBV4-3 and TRBJ2-5, with 7 positions matching TRBD1. The ends lost 4 bases at V and 5 bases at J; junction bases unmatched: 10. The CDR3 is 15 amino acids. CDR1 and CDR2 (germline): LGHNA, YSLEER. The CDR3 sequence: CASSPETGFSETQYF. CDR3 DNA sequence: TGCGCCAGCAGCCCAGAGACAGGGTTCAGTGAGACCCAGTACTTC.

The chain employs TRBV7-9 and TRBJ1-2, with 8 bases aligning to TRBD1. Germline values: CDR1 SEHNR, CDR2 FQNEAQ (reference sequence). V dropped 5 bases and J dropped 3; count of bases not matched to a gene: 2. The length of the CDR3 is 13 residues. The CDR3 DNA follows: TGTGCCAGCAGCACGGACAGGGACTATGGCTACACCTTC. Translation: CASSTDRDYGYTF. Full variable domain (remainder filled in from reference TRBV7-9 and TRBJ1-2): DTGVSQNPRHKITKRGQNVTFRCDPISEHNRLYWYRQTLGQGPEFLTYFQNEAQLEKSRLLSDRFSAERPKGSFSTLEIQRTEQGDSAMYLCASSTDRDYGYTFGSGTRLTVV.

V gene TRBV5-1 combines with J gene TRBJ2-5; D may be TRBD2 (5 bases). This CDR3 contains 15 residues. Trimming cost V 7 bases and J 4 bases, with 20 bases left between them. Germline lookup yields CDR1 SGHRS and CDR2 YFSETQ. The CDR3: CASWVVGASGETQYF. The CDR3 DNA sequence: TGCGCCAGCTGGGTGGTTGGCGCCAGCGGAGAGACCCAGTACTTC.

The DNA of the CDR3 is TGTGCCATCGGGGGGGATTCCTACGAGCAGTACTTC. Translating gives CAIGGDSYEQYF. The V and J genes are TRBV10-3 and TRBJ2-7, with 7 nucleotides matching TRBD2. V trimming: 8 bases; J trimming: 1 base; junction bases outside the gene matches: 2. This CDR3 spans 12 amino acids. CDR1 and CDR2 (germline): ENHRY, SYGVKD.

The chain joins TRBV7-2 to TRBJ2-5; 8 bases are shared with TRBD2. The CDR3 loop spans 15 amino acids. J was trimmed by 0 bases and V by 1 base; bases with no gene match: 1. Per germline, CDR1 SGHTA and CDR2 FQGNSA. CDR3 amino acids: CASSLVAGNQETQYF. As DNA, the CDR3 is TGTGCCAGCAGCTTAGTAGCGGGGAACCAAGAGACCCAGTACTTC.

This clone has more than one count but fewer than ten. CDR3 loop: CASSVPGTGAGELFF. CDR3 nucleotide sequence: TGTGCCAGCAGCGTACCCGGGACAGGGGCCGGGGAGCTGTTTTTT. The genes are TRBV9 and TRBJ2-2; 10 nucleotides line up with TRBD1. The V segment lost 1 base and the J segment 6 bases; nucleotides outside the gene matches: 3. Germline values: CDR1 SGDLS, CDR2 YYNGEE. This CDR3 comprises 15 residues.

The chain recombines TRBV12-3 or TRBV12-4 with TRBJ1-3, with D possibly TRBD1 on 6 matching bases. The CDR3 length is 13 residues. V was pared by 6 bases and J by 8 bases, with 14 bases between. The chain's CDR3 is CASREQGRDTIYF. The CDR3 bases are TGTGCCAGCAGGGAACAGGGTAGGGACACCATATATTTT.

The CDR3 sequence is CASSPVTGLSYNEQFF. The CDR3 DNA is TGTGCCAGCAGCCCCGTGACAGGTCTTTCCTACAATGAGCAGTTCTTC. The chain is built from TRBV3-1 (or the pseudogene TRBV3-2) and TRBJ2-1; tentative D call: TRBD1 (6 bases). V gave up 4 bases and J gave up 1 base, with 14 bases separating them. Germline V lookup: CDR1 LGHDT, CDR2 YNNKEL (reference sequence). This CDR3 region has 16 residues.

The rearrangement uses TRBV5-1 and TRBJ2-1; TRBD1 matches 7 bases. The CDR3 is 15 amino acids. In germline, CDR1 is SGHRS, CDR2 YFSETQ. The J segment lost 7 bases and the V segment lost 0 bases, leaving 7 bases of the junction unmatched. The CDR3 nucleotides read TGCGCCAGCAGCTTGGGACAGGGAAAAGGAAATGAGCAGTTCTTC. Protein: CASSLGQGKGNEQFF.

This sequence joins TRBV11-2 and TRBJ1-1; D is ambiguous. Deletions cut 1 base from V and 0 bases from J, with 3 bases between. Germline V gene data show CDR1 as SGHAT and CDR2 as FQNNGV. The CDR3 runs 13 residues. In DNA, the CDR3 is TGTGCCAGCAGCTTAGGGCTGAACACTGAAGCTTTCTTT. Its protein product is CASSLGLNTEAFF. The full variable domain, completed using reference TRBV11-2 and TRBJ1-1, is EAGVAQSPRYKIIEKRQSVAFWCNPISGHATLYWYQQILGQGPKLLIQFQNNGVVDDSQLPKDRFSAERLKGVDSTLKIQPAKLEDSAVYLCASSLGLNTEAFFGQGTRLTVV.

This chain links TRBV19 with TRBJ1-1; 7 positions match TRBD1. V gave up 6 bases and J gave up 4 bases; unmatched junction bases: 11. There are 15 residues in the CDR3. The germline V gene encodes CDR1 LNHDA and CDR2 SQIVND (reference sequence). The CDR3 is CASREQGLVRTEAFF. CDR3 bases: TGTGCCAGTAGGGAACAGGGGTTAGTTCGCACTGAAGCTTTCTTT.

The chain has TRBV29-1 and TRBJ2-4; TRBD1 matches 7 bases. Germline assignment: CDR1 SQVTM and CDR2 ANQGSEA. V shed 8 bases, J shed 4 bases, and the junction held 8 bases outside the gene matches. The CDR3 contains 13 residues. Here the CDR3 DNA reads TGCAGCTTACCGACAGGGAAAAAAAACATTCAGTACTTC. Encoded protein: CSLPTGKKNIQYF.